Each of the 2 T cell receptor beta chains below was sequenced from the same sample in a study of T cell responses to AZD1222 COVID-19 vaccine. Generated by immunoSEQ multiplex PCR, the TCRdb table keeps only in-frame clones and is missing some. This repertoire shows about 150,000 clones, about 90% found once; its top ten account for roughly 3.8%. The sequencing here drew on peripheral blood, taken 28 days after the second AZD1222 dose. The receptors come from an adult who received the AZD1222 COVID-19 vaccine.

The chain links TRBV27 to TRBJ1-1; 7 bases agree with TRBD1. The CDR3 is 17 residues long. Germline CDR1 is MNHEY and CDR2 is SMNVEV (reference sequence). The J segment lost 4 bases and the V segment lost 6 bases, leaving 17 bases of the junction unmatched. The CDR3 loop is CASSADRPGRRSTEAFF. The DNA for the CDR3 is TGTGCCAGCAGCGCGGACAGGCCCGGTAGGAGAAGCACTGAAGCTTTCTTT.

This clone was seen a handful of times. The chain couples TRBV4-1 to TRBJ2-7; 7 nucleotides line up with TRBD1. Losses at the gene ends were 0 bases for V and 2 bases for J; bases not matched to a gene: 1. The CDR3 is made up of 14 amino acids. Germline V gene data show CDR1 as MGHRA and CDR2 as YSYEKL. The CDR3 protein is CASSQERGPYEQYF. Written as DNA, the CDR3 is TGCGCCAGCAGCCAAGAGAGGGGGCCCTACGAGCAGTACTTC.